This entry describes one TCR beta chain. The CDR3 spans 14 residues. The germline CDR1 and CDR2 sequences are SGHNT and YYREEE (reference sequence). V lost 4 bases, J lost 5 bases, and 5 bases stayed unmatched. This sample was included in a study of shared clonotypes between healthy human individuals. Authors' processing steps: From ImmunoSEQ came sequences covering only the junction and carrying no quality scores, so filtering differed. TCRdb's copy holds only in-frame clones and misses some; the assay was immunoSEQ multiplex PCR. Clone size and the V and J calls come from that table; the DNA yielded D and trimming. The sample lists approximately 1.1 million clones; about four fifths were seen once. All donors were Caucasian adults living in Nashville, Tennessee. CD45RA+ naive and CD45RA-negative memory subsets were separated from CD4+ cells.

Input material: memory CD4+ T cells from PBMCs. As for subset: CD45RA-negative fraction. The J gene is TRBJ2-2, the V gene TRBV5-4, with 7 bases aligning to TRBD1. This clonotype was obtained from a man in his late teens or twenties in good health. Some clones in this sample may be carry-over from other donors' samples. The CDR3 protein is CASSQTGNTGELFF. The CDR3 nucleotides are TGTGCCAGCAGCCAGACAGGGAATACCGGGGAGCTGTTTTTT.